The T cell receptor beta chain described here comes from a study of cytomegalovirus exposure and HLA in healthy donors. Researchers ran the PCR with 60 Vbeta and 13 Jbeta primers. Only in-frame clones appear in the TCRdb table, and some are missing; sequencing was by immunoSEQ multiplex PCR. This sample has under 250,000 clones, with about 80% found just once. This CDR3 has 16 amino acids. Losses at the gene ends were 7 bases for V and 2 bases for J; bases not matched to a gene: 13. The germline V gene has CDR1 MNHEY and CDR2 SMNVEV (reference sequence). This TCR was sampled from a woman aged 25 to 45 in good health and CMV-seronegative. The chain is built from TRBV27 and TRBJ1-2; 7 bases map to TRBD1. Input material: PBMCs. CDR3 nucleotide sequence: TGTGCCAGCAACTCGGCAGGGGGAGAGGCGAACTATGGCTACACCTTC. This sequence encodes CASNSAGGEANYGYTF.